This T cell receptor beta chain was profiled in a study of spatial heterogeneity in lung cancer. Study-level information: An average of more than ten raw reads was observed per unique TCR and UMI combination. Study outcomes and limitations: Expanded tumor TCRs that were ubiquitous appeared in blood more at resection than follow-up.

This clonotype has ten or more counts. Its antigen is still unknown. Little can be read into the size of this beta chain, an off-target read in a library designed for alpha chains. V lost 1 base, J lost 5 bases, and 16 bases stayed unmatched. Germline-derived CDR1 and CDR2 are SGHVS and FQNEAQ. CDR3 length: 21 amino acids. The sample's time point: sample taken at primary tumor resection. Extraction of whole RNA from tumor, nontumor lung or frozen PBMC preceded unsorted sequencing. The donors, 72 patients with untreated early-stage non-small cell lung cancer, provided the samples. A unique molecular identifier was attached to every TCR cDNA molecule. From the 5' RACE reads, TCRdb called clonotypes with MiXCR, one entry per CDR3 protein. This sample has under 14,000 distinct CDR3 sequences; around 6.9% occur once, and the top ten carry under 30%.

The source of this sequence is a male donor with early-stage non-small cell lung cancer. The V and J genes are TRBV7-8 and TRBJ2-1, with TRBD2 matching 14 bases. Sequencing was performed on PBMCs, taken at surgery. Written as DNA, the CDR3 is TGTGCCAGCAGCTTAGTTAGGGCGGGACTAGCGGGAGCGTCTACGAACAATGAGCAGTTCTTC. This encodes CASSLVRAGLAGASTNNEQFF.